What follows are 7 T cell receptor beta chains derived from one specimen sequenced in a study of T cells after yellow fever vaccination. TCRdb re-derived calls from the 5' RACE reads in MiXCR, one entry per CDR3 protein. The sample contains about 220,000 distinct CDR3 sequences, less than 3.5% of which appear only once. This sample comprised CD4+ T cells sorted from PBMCs, obtained 10 days after the yellow fever booster vaccination. All receptors derive from a man aged 18 to 29 who received the YFV17D yellow fever vaccine.

The gene calls are TRBV3-1 and TRBJ2-3; TRBD2 is a possible D gene (7 bases). The CDR3 covers 16 residues. V lost 0 bases and J lost 8, with 18 bases in between. CDR1 is LGHDT and CDR2 is YNNKEL in the germline V gene (reference sequence). The CDR3 DNA sequence: TGTGCCAGCAGCCAAGATGGGGGGGCGCCTTCAGGTACGCAGTATTTT. It is translated as CASSQDGGAPSGTQYF.

V is TRBV7-2 and J is TRBJ2-3, with TRBD2 matching 7 bases. The CDR3 is 20 residues long. J was trimmed by 1 base and V by 2 bases; bases with no gene match: 18. Germline loops: CDR1 SGHTA, CDR2 FQGNSA. The DNA for the CDR3 is TGTGCCAGCAGCTTACGTTGGGCTAGCGGTTCAACGCCTCGCACAGATACGCAGTATTTT. Translation gives CASSLRWASGSTPRTDTQYF.

At least ten counts were recorded for this clonotype. V is TRBV5-6 and J is TRBJ1-4; tentative D call: TRBD1 (5 bases). This CDR3 region has 14 residues. Between the trimmed V and J ends, which lost 4 bases and 4 bases, there was a span of 11 bases. Germline CDR1 SGHDT, CDR2 YYEEEE. DNA of the CDR3: TGTGCCAGCAGCACCAGGGACGGTAATGAAAAACTGTTTTTT. Protein product: CASSTRDGNEKLFF.

This clonotype turned up a few times. V usage is TRBV3-1 and J usage is TRBJ2-1; TRBD2 matches 7 bases. Germline CDR1 reads LGHDT; CDR2 reads YNNKEL (reference sequence). The CDR3 totals 15 residues. The J segment lost 9 bases and the V segment lost 1 base, leaving 9 bases of the junction unmatched. The chain's CDR3 is CASSQGTSITGEQFF. CDR3 DNA sequence: TGTGCCAGCAGCCAAGGGACTAGTATCACGGGTGAGCAGTTCTTC.

This clonotype was found a few times. The V call is TRBV5-1, the J call TRBJ2-1; D is unclear. Germline CDR1 and CDR2: SGHRS and YFSETQ. This CDR3 is built from 16 residues. V was shortened by 4 bases and J by 5 bases, with 19 bases between the two germline ends. The chain's CDR3 is CASSISPTIMNNEQFF. The CDR3 bases are TGCGCCAGCAGCATCAGCCCCACCATTATGAACAATGAGCAGTTCTTC.

The chain has TRBV7-2 and TRBJ2-3; D not certain. Germline V gives CDR1 SGHTA, CDR2 FQGNSA. The CDR3 consists of 12 residues. Trimming shortened V by 5 bases and J by 4 bases, and 7 bases separated the two germline ends. The CDR3 spells CASSPLADTQYF. DNA for the CDR3: TGTGCCAGCAGCCCCCTTGCAGATACGCAGTATTTT. Based on the CDR3 plus reference TRBV7-2 and TRBJ2-3, the full variable domain is GAGVSQSPSNKVTEKGKDVELRCDPISGHTALYWYRQSLGQGLEFLIYFQGNSAPDKSGLPSDRFSAERTGGSVSTLTIQRTQQEDSAVYLCASSPLADTQYFGPGTRLTVL.

The chain uses TRBV6-5 and TRBJ2-5; a possible D gene is TRBD2 (5 bases). Germline values: CDR1 MNHEY, CDR2 SVGAGI. The V end was cut by 8 bases, the J end by 2 bases, with 12 bases between. This CDR3 spans 13 amino acids. The CDR3 DNA follows: TGTGCCAGCCGGTCGGGGTGGCAAGAGACCCAGTACTTC. Protein: CASRSGWQETQYF.